This T cell receptor (beta chain) was captured by sequencing in a study of T cell responses to AZD1222 COVID-19 vaccine (dated by TCRdb to 2020 to 2023). Some background on the complete study: A total of approximately 240 trial participants underwent TCR sequencing, of whom some 210 received two doses of AZD1222 and about 26 received two doses of the MenACWY control vaccine. Trial participants were enrolled by age into 18-55, 56-69 and 70-plus year subgroups, with around 140, 26 and 57 TCR-sequenced participants respectively.

The CDR3 regions of human TCRbeta chains were subjected to immunosequencing. In the original analysis: TCRs in the repertoires were matched against a reference library of SARS-CoV-2-specific TCRs that had been generated with the MIRA antigen-specificity platform. Breadth was defined as the fraction of unique TCRs that were SARS-CoV-2-associated. Depth was defined as the fraction of total T cells that were SARS-CoV-2-associated. Each spike-specific TCR was assigned to its reactive spike region and to a CD4 or CD8 class using the MIRA data. Log10-transformed breadth and depth values were compared by one-way ANOVA with Sidak's multiple comparisons tests. TCRdb took this table from immuneACCESS and kept in-frame rearrangements with V and J called. Such tables lack part of the clones; where checked against another copy, unresolved V genes explain under half of the gap, and the rest is unexplained. V and J calls and clone size follow that table, whereas D and trimming were derived from the DNA. The sample records roughly 120,000 clones, over 90% of which are singletons. About 3% of the sample comes from the top ten.

The trim is 3 bases for V and 9 bases for J, with a gap of 10 bases between the germline ends. CDR1 SGHDT and CDR2 YYEEEE were looked up in the germline V gene. Counted from cysteine to phenylalanine, this CDR3 has 13 amino acids. Only the CDR3 DNA is retained, 39 bases long and in frame from the first base. In regard to this clone: The specificity of this receptor is unknown. Qualities for individual bases were not recorded, and no much larger clone is one base off.

General study outcomes and caveats: Conclusions about previously exposed vaccinees are limited, since just five or six AZD1222 recipients were seropositive for SARS-CoV-2 at baseline. Because no day 14 peak-response samples were available, repertoires were characterized only after the peak T cell response. A significant rise in spike-specific TCR breadth and depth was observed after two AZD1222 doses relative to day 0 and relative to MenACWY recipients. The vaccine-associated CD4 TCRs covered the entire spike protein, and the dominant responses fell in regions 160-218 and 743-854. Most participants were white British and females outnumbered males, and the authors suggested that clonal diversity may have been underestimated. The 56-69-year group was small, and its depth increase did not reach significance, likely because of low power. Nearly half of unique spike-specific TCRs reportedly recognized epitopes outside regions mutated in the B.1.351 and B.1.1.7 variants.

In the paper's terms, the time point label means: about 28 days (+/-7) after the second vaccine dose. AZD1222 recipients whose second dose came at about 4 weeks and those whose second dose came at about 12 weeks were combined into one group, since spike-specific TCR depth and breadth did not differ between the two schedules. Vaccinee samples were obtained from the UK trials COV001 and COV002, which included a single-blind randomized controlled phase 2/3 trial of AZD1222 (ChAdOx1 nCoV-19) in healthy adults. For TCRbeta chain sequencing, PBMC samples from trial participants were taken at day 0 and at day 28 after the second dose.

The sample was peripheral blood, taken 28 days after the second AZD1222 dose. This sequence was found in an adult who received the AZD1222 COVID-19 vaccine. The V and J genes are TRBV5-6 and TRBJ1-6; TRBD1 could be the D gene, as 6 bases match. The encoded CDR3 is CASSWGQTSPLHF. The base sequence is TGTGCCAGCAGCTGGGGACAAACTTCACCCCTCCACTTT. Extended through the reference TRBV5-6 and TRBJ1-6 proteins, this CDR3 yields the full variable domain: DAGVTQSPTHLIKTRGQQVTLRCSPKSGHDTVSWYQQALGQGPQFIFQYYEEEERQRGNFPDRFSGHQFPNYSSELNVNALLLGDSALYLCASSWGQTSPLHFGNGTRLTVT.